The 8 T cell receptor beta chains below were found in one sample sequenced in a study of CD8 T cells in ankylosing spondylitis (dated by TCRdb to 2016 to 2017). Preparation of the library involved 5' RACE. This sample was sequenced with an Illumina HiSeq 2500. Clones were called with MiXCR by TCRdb after fastp trimmed the public reads at Q25, and only in-frame beta chains were retained. Duplicate CDR3 protein sequences are folded into a single record with the most common DNA and genes. The sample table contains over 200,000 distinct CDR3 sequences; only one count was recorded for under 12% of them. The top ten hold about 20% of the sample. Sequencing was carried out using blood, either unsorted or a sorted T cell fraction (not recorded which). Receptors were obtained from a male donor with ankylosing spondylitis or in good health (not recorded which).

This clonotype was recorded at least ten times. This rearrangement joins TRBV29-1 to TRBJ2-7; a possible D gene is TRBD1 (6 bases). V was clipped by 6 bases and J by 2 bases, with 8 bases between them. Per the germline V gene, CDR1 is SQVTM and CDR2 is ANQGSEA. The CDR3 is made up of 11 amino acids. The CDR3 protein is CSVTGTYEQYF. The DNA of the CDR3 is TGCAGCGTGACAGGTACCTACGAGCAGTACTTC.

At least ten counts were recorded for this clonotype. The chain couples TRBV20-1 to TRBJ1-6, with TRBD1 as a possible D gene (5 bases). Germline V CDR1 and CDR2: DFQATT, SNEGSKA (reference sequence). The CDR3 sequence is 14 residues long. V was clipped by 2 bases and J by 6 bases, with 11 bases between them. The CDR3 DNA reads as TGCAGTGCTAGAACCATGCAGGGTAATTCACCCCTCCACTTT. This codes for CSARTMQGNSPLHF.

The DNA for the CDR3 is TGCGCCAGCAGGCCCGGGACAGGGGATTCACCCCTCCACTTT. The encoded protein is CASRPGTGDSPLHF. This chain joins TRBV5-1 and TRBJ1-6; TRBD1 matches at 10 bases. The CDR3 has 14 amino acids. J was trimmed by 8 bases and V by 5 bases; bases with no gene match: 4. Germline V gives CDR1 SGHRS, CDR2 YFSETQ.

This clonotype was counted ten times or more. V usage is TRBV7-9 and J usage is TRBJ2-7; possibly TRBD1 or TRBD2 for D (5 bases each). The CDR3 loop spans 15 amino acids. The V end lost 4 bases, the J end lost 2 bases, and 15 bases lay between the germline ends. Germline V gives CDR1 SEHNR, CDR2 FQNEAQ (reference sequence). Here the CDR3 DNA reads TGTGCCAGCAGCTGGGAAGAGGTGGGGGCCTACGAGCAGTACTTC. Translating gives CASSWEEVGAYEQYF.

This clonotype was observed a few times. The chain recombines TRBV5-1 with TRBJ1-1, with TRBD1 as a possible D gene (5 bases). The CDR3 loop spans 13 amino acids. Germline V gene data show CDR1 as SGHRS and CDR2 as YFSETQ. V dropped 3 bases and J dropped 3 bases, with 9 bases sitting between them. CDR3 sequence: CASSSREYTEAFF. CDR3 in DNA: TGCGCCAGCAGCTCCAGGGAGTACACTGAAGCTTTCTTT.

At least ten counts were recorded for this clonotype. V and J are TRBV11-2 and TRBJ2-2, with D hard to call. V was cut by 1 base and J by 4 bases, with 10 bases left in between. The CDR3 length is 15 residues. From germline, CDR1 is SGHAT and CDR2 FQNNGV. DNA of the CDR3: TGTGCCAGCAGCTTAGGGCCCCCGGGCACCGGGGAGCTGTTTTTT. This codes for CASSLGPPGTGELFF.

The chain couples TRBV6-1 to TRBJ2-5; D perhaps matches TRBD2 (6 bases). The V end was cut by 3 bases, the J end by 7 bases, with 15 bases between. The CDR3 totals 14 residues. Per the germline V gene, CDR1 is MNHNS and CDR2 is SASEGT. CDR3: CASSEGGVGGTQYF. The CDR3 DNA follows: TGTGCCAGCAGTGAGGGCGGGGTCGGCGGGACCCAGTACTTC.

The rearrangement links TRBV30 to TRBJ2-5; 10 bases fit TRBD1. Germline values: CDR1 GTSNPN, CDR2 SVGIG (reference sequence). This CDR3 comprises 13 residues. V lost 7 bases to trimming and J lost 5 bases; unmatched junction nucleotides: 7. CDR3 in amino acids: CASRDRGTETQYF. CDR3 DNA sequence: TGTGCCTCCCGGGACAGGGGAACGGAGACCCAGTACTTC.